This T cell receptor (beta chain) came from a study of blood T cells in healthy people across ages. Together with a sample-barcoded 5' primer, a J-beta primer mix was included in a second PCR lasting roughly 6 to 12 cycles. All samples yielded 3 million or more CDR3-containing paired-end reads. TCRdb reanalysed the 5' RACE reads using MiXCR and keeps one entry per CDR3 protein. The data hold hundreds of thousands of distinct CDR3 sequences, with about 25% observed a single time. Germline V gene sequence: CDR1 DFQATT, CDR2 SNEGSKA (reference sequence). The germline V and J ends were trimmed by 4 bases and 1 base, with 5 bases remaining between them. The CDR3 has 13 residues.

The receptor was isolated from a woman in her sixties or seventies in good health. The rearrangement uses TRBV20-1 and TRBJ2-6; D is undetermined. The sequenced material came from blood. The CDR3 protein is CSATISGANVLTF. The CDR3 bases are TGCAGTGCTACAATTTCTGGGGCCAACGTCCTGACTTTC.